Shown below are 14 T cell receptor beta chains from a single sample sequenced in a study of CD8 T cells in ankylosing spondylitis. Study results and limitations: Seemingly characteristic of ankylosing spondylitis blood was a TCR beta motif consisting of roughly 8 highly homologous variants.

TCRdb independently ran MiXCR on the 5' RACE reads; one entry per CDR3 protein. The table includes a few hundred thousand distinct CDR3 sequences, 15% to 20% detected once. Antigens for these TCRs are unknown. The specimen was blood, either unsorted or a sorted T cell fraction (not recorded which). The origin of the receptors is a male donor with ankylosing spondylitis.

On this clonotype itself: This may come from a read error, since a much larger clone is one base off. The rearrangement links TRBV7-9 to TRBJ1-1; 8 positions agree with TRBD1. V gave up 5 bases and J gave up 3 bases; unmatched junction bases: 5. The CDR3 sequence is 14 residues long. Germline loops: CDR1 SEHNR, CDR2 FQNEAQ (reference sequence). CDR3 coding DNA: TGTGCCAGCAGCGAAACAGGGGGGTACACTGAAGCTTTCTTT. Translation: CASSETGGYTEAFF.

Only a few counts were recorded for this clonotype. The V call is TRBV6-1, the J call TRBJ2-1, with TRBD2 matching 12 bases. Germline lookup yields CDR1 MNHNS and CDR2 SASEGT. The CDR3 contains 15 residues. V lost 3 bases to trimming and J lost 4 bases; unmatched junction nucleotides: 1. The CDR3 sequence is CASSDTSGGYNEQFF. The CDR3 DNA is TGTGCCAGCAGTGATACTAGCGGGGGGTACAATGAGCAGTTCTTC.

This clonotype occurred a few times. The DNA of the CDR3 is TGCGCCAGCAGCCGACAGGATTCCTACGAGCAGTACTTC. Protein: CASSRQDSYEQYF. This chain connects TRBV5-1 to TRBJ2-7; D is possibly TRBD1 (6 bases). Trimming pared 4 bases from V and 1 base from J, leaving 9 bases between. This CDR3 has 13 residues. Germline CDR1 SGHRS, CDR2 YFSETQ.

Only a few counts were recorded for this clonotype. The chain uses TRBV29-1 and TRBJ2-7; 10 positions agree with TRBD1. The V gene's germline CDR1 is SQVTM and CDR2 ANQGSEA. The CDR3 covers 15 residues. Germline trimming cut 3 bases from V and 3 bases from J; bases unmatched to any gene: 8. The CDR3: CSVDNPGQGYYEQYF. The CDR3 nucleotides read TGCAGCGTTGACAATCCGGGACAGGGGTACTACGAGCAGTACTTC.

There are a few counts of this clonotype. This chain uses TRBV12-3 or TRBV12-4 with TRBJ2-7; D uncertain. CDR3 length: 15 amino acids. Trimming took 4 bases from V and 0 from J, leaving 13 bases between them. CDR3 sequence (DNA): TGTGCCAGCAGTTCGCTCCCGGGCAGCTCCTACGAGCAGTACTTC. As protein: CASSSLPGSSYEQYF.

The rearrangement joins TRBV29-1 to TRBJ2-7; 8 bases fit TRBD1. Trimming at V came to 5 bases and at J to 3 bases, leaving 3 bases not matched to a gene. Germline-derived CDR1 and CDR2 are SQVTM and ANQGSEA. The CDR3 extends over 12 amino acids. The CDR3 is CSVYTGGYEQYF. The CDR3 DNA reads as TGCAGCGTTTACACAGGGGGCTACGAGCAGTACTTC.

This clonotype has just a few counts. This chain's CDR3 is CASSFLGTAMETQYF. In DNA form, the CDR3 reads TGTGCCAGCAGTTTTCTGGGGACAGCCATGGAGACCCAGTACTTC. V gene TRBV27 combines with J gene TRBJ2-5, with TRBD1 identical over 7 bases. Germline V lookup: CDR1 MNHEY, CDR2 SMNVEV (reference sequence). This CDR3 comprises 15 residues. V lost 3 bases to trimming and J lost 5 bases; unmatched junction nucleotides: 9.

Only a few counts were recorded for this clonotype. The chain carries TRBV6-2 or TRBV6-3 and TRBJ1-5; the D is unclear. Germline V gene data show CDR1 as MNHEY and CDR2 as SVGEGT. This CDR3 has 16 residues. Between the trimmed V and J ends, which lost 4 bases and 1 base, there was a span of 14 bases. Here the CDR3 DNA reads TGTGCCAGCAGTTTTGATCGGGCAACCAGCAATCAGCCCCAGCATTTT. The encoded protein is CASSFDRATSNQPQHF.

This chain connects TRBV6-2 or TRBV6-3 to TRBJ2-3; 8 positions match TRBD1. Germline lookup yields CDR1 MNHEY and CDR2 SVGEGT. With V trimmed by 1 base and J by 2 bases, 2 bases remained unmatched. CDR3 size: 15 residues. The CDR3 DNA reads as TGTGCCAGCAGTTACTGGACAGGGACCACAGATACGCAGTATTTT. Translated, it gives CASSYWTGTTDTQYF.

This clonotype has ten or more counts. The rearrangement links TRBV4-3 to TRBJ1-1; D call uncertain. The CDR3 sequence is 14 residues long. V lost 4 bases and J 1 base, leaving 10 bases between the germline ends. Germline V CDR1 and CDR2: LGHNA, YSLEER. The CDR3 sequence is CASSRILGNTEAFF. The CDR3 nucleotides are TGCGCCAGCAGCCGGATTCTTGGGAACACTGAAGCTTTCTTT.

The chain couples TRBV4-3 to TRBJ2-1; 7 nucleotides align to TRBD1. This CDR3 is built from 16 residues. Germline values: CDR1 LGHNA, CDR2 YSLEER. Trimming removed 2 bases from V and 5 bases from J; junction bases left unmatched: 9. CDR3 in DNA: TGCGCCAGCAGCCAACACCACGGACAGGACGACAATGAGCAGTTCTTC. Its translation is CASSQHHGQDDNEQFF.

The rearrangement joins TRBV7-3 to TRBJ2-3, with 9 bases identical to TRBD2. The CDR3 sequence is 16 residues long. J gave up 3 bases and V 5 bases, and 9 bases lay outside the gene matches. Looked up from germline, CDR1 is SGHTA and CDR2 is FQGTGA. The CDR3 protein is CASSTGGGGLTDTQYF. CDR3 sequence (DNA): TGTGCCAGCAGCACGGGCGGGGGGGGCCTGACAGATACGCAGTATTTT.

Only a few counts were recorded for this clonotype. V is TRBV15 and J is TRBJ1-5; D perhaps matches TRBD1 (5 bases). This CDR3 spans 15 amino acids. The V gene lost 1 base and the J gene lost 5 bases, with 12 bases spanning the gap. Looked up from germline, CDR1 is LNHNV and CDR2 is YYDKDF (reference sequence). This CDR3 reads CATSRVRAGDQPQHF. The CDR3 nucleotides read TGTGCCACCAGCAGAGTCCGGGCGGGGGATCAGCCCCAGCATTTT.

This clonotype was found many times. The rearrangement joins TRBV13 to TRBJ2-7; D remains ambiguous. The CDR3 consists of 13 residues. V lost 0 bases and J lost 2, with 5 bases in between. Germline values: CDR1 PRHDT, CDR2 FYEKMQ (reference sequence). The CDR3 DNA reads TGTGCCAGCAGCTTAGGTAGACCCTACGAGCAGTACTTC. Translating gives CASSLGRPYEQYF.